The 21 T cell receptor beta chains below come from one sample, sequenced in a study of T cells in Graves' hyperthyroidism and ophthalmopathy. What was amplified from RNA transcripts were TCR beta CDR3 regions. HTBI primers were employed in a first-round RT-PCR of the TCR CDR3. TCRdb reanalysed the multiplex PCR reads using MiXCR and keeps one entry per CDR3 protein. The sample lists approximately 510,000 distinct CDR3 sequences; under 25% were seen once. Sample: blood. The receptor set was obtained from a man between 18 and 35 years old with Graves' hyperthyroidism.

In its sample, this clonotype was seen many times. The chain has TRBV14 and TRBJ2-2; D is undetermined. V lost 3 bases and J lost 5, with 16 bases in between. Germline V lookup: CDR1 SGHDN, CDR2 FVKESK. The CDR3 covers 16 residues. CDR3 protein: CASSQAQMGETGELFF. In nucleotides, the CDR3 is TGTGCCAGCAGCCAGGCACAGATGGGCGAGACCGGGGAGCTGTTTTTT.

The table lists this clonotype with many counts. The CDR3 DNA reads TGTGCCAGCAGAAGGGACAGGGTGCAGTACTTC. The encoded protein is CASRRDRVQYF. The V and J genes are TRBV6-2 or TRBV6-3 and TRBJ2-7; TRBD1 aligns across 9 bases. The CDR3 consists of 11 residues. V was pared by 6 bases and J by 9 bases, with 3 bases of the junction left unmatched. In germline, CDR1 is MNHEY, CDR2 SVGEGT.

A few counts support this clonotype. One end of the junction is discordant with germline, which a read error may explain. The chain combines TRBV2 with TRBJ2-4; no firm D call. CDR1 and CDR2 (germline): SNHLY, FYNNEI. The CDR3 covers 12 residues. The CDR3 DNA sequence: TGTGCCTCCTCTGTGTCGGGCGACATTAAGTACTTC. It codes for CASSVSGDIKYF.

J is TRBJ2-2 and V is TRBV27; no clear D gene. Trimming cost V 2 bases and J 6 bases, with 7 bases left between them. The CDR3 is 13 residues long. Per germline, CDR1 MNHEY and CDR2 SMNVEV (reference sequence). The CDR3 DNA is TGTGCCAGCAGTTTAAACCCTTCCGGGGAGCTGTTTTTT. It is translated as CASSLNPSGELFF.

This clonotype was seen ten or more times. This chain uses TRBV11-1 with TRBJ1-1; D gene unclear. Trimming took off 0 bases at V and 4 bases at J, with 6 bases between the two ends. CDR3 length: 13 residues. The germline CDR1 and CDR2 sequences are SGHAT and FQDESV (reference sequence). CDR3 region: CASSLAHVTEAFF. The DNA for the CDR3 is TGTGCCAGCAGCTTAGCGCATGTCACTGAAGCTTTCTTT.

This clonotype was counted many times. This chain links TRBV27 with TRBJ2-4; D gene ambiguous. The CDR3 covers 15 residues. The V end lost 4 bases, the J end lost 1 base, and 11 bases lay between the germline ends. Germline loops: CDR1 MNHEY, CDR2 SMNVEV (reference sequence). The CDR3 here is CASSSVNSAKNIQYF. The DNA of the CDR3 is TGTGCCAGCAGTTCCGTTAACAGTGCCAAAAACATTCAGTACTTC.

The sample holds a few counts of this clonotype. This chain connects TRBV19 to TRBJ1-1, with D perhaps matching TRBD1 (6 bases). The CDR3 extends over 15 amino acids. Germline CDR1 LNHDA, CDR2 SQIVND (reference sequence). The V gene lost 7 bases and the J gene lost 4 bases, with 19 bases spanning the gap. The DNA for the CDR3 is TGTGCCAGTACCTCCAGAGGGGGGGATGGCACTGAAGCTTTCTTT. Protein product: CASTSRGGDGTEAFF. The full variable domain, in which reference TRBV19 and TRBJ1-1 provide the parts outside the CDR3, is DGGITQSPKYLFRKEGQNVTLSCEQNLNHDAMYWYRQDPGQGLRLIYYSQIVNDFQKGDIAEGYSVSREKKESFPLTVTSAQKNPTAFYLCASTSRGGDGTEAFFGQGTRLTVV.

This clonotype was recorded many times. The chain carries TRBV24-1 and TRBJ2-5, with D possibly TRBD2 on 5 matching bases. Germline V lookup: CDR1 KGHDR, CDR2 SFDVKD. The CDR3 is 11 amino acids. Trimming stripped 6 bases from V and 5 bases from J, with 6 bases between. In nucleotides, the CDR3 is TGTGCCACCAGTACGGGGGAGACCCAGTACTTC. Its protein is CATSTGETQYF.

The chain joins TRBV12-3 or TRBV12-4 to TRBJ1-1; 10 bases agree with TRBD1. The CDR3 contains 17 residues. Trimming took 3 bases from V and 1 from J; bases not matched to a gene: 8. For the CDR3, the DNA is TGTGCCAGCAGTTTTAGCGCGACAGGGGGCTGGAACACTGAAGCTTTCTTT. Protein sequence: CASSFSATGGWNTEAFF.

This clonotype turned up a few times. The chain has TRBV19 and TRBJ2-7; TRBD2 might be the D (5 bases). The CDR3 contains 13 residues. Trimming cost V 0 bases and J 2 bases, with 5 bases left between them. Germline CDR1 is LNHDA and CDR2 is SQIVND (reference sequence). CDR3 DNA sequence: TGTGCCAGTAGTATAGACGGGACCTACGAGCAGTACTTC. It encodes CASSIDGTYEQYF.

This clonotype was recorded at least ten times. The CDR3 loop is CASSAPGTGFYEQYF. DNA of the CDR3: TGTGCCAGCAGTGCCCCCGGGACGGGGTTCTACGAGCAGTACTTC. The chain employs TRBV28 and TRBJ2-7, with D perhaps matching TRBD1 or TRBD2 (5 bases each). Trimming left V 5 bases short and J 3 bases short, with 17 bases between. The CDR3 has 15 amino acids. The germline CDR1 and CDR2 sequences are MDHEN and SYDVKM.

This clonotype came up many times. Here the CDR3 reads CASSLPGGENTEAFF. In nucleotides, the CDR3 is TGTGCCAGCAGTTTACCAGGGGGCGAAAACACTGAAGCTTTCTTT. The chain recombines TRBV28 with TRBJ1-1, with TRBD1 matching 8 bases. The CDR3 contains 15 residues. The germline gives CDR1 MDHEN, CDR2 SYDVKM. V shed 2 bases and J 2 bases; nucleotides not matched to a gene: 4.

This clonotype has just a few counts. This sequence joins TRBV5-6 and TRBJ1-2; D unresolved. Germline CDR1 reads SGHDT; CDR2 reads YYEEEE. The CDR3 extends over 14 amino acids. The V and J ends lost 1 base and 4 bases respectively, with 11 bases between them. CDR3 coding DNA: TGTGCCAGCAGCTTGATCAGACTTCCCTATGGCTACACCTTC. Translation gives CASSLIRLPYGYTF.

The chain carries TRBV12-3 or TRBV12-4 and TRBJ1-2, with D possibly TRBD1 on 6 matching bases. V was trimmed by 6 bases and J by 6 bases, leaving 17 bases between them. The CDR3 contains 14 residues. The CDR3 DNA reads TGTGCCAGCAGGCGTGGACAGATCAACAATGGCTACACCTTC. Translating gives CASRRGQINNGYTF.

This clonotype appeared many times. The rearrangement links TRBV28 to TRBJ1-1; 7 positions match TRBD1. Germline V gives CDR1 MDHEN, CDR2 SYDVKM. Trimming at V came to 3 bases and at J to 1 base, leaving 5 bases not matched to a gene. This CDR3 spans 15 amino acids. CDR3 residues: CASSFQQGRNTEAFF. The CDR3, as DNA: TGTGCCAGCAGTTTCCAACAGGGGCGGAACACTGAAGCTTTCTTT. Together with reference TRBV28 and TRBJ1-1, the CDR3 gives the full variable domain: DVKVTQSSRYLVKRTGEKVFLECVQDMDHENMFWYRQDPGLGLRLIYFSYDVKMKEKGDIPEGYSVSREKKERFSLILESASTNQTSMYLCASSFQQGRNTEAFFGQGTRLTVV.

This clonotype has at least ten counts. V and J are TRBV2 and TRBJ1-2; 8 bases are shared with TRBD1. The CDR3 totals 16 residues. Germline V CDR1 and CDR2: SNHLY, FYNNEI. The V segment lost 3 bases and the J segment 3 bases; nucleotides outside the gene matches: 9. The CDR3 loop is CASSEGVRDRYYGYTF. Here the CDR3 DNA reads TGTGCCAGCAGTGAGGGGGTTCGGGACAGGTACTATGGCTACACCTTC.

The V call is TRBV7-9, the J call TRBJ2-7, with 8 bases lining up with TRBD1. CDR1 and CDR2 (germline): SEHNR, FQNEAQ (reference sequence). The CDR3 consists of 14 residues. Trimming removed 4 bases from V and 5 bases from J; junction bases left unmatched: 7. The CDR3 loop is CASSWTGLLNEQYF. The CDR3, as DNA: TGTGCCAGCAGCTGGACAGGGCTTCTGAACGAGCAGTACTTC. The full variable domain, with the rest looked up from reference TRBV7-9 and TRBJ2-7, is DTGVSQNPRHKITKRGQNVTFRCDPISEHNRLYWYRQTLGQGPEFLTYFQNEAQLEKSRLLSDRFSAERPKGSFSTLEIQRTEQGDSAMYLCASSWTGLLNEQYFGPGTRLTVT.

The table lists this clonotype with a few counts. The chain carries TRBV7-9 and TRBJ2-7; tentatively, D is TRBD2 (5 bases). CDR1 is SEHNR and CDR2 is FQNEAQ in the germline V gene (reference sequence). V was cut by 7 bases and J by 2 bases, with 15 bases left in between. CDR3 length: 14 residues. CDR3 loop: CASTSAAVPYEQYF. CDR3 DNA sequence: TGTGCCAGCACCTCCGCAGCGGTGCCCTACGAGCAGTACTTC. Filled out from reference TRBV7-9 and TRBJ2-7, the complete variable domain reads DTGVSQNPRHKITKRGQNVTFRCDPISEHNRLYWYRQTLGQGPEFLTYFQNEAQLEKSRLLSDRFSAERPKGSFSTLEIQRTEQGDSAMYLCASTSAAVPYEQYFGPGTRLTVT.

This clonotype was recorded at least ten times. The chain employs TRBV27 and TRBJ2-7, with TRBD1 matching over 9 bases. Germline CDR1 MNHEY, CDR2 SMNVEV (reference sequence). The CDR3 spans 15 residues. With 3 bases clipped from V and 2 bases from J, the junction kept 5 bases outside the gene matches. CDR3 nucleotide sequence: TGTGCCAGCAGTTTTTCGGGACAGGGACCCTACGAGCAGTACTTC. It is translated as CASSFSGQGPYEQYF.

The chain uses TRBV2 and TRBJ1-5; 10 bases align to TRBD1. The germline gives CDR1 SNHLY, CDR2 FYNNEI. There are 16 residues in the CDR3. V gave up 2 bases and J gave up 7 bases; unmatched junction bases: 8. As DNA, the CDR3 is TGTGCCAGCAGTGAATTGGAGGGGACAGGGGACCAGCCCCAGCATTTT. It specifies CASSELEGTGDQPQHF.

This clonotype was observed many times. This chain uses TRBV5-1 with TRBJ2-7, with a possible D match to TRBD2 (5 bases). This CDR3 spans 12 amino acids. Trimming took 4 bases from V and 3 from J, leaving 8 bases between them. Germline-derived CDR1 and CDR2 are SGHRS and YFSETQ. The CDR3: CASSADYYEQYF. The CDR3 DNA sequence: TGCGCCAGCAGCGCTGACTACTACGAGCAGTACTTC.